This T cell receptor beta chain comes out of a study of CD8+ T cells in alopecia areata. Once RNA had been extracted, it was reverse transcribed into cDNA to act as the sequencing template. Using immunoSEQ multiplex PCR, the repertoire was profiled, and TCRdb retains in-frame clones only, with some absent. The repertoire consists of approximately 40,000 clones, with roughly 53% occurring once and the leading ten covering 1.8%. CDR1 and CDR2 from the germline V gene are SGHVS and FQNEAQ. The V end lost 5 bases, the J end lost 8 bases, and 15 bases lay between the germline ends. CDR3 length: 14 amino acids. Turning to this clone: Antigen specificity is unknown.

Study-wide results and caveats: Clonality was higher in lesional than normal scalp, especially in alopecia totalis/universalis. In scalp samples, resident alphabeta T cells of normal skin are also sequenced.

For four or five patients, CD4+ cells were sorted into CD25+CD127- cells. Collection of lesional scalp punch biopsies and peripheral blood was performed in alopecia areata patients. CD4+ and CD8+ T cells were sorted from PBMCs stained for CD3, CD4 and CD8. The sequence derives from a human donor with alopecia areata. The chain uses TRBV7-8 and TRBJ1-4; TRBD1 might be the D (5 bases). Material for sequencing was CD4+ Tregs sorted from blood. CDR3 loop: CASSLRQRPEKLFF. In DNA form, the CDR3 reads TGTGCCAGCAGCCTCCGACAGCGCCCCGAAAAACTGTTTTTT.